This T cell receptor beta chain was profiled in a study of vaccination effects on CD4 cells after COVID-19. As for the study in general: Antigen-specific CD4+ T cell clonotypes were called by their expansion after viral peptide-pool culture in ViraFEST.

V was clipped by 1 base and J by 5 bases, with 38 bases between them. The CDR3 has 23 residues. The germline V gene encodes CDR1 MDHEN and CDR2 SYDVKM. The culture ran for approximately 10 days, and then CD4+ T cells were isolated. Participants were given two doses of BNT162b2 or mRNA-1273 vaccine. Half the medium was replaced with IL-2 medium on days 3 and 7. General study points: Only a single clone (1 of 255 vaccine-induced clones in healthy vaccinees) cross-reacted with common cold coronaviruses.

Sequenced by immunoSEQ multiplex PCR; TCRdb stores in-frame clones only, minus some. Here the sample spans about 45,000 clones, roughly 72% being singletons. Comment on this clone: Its antigen is still unknown.

The sequence derives from a human donor who received a COVID-19 vaccine. J is TRBJ1-2 and V is TRBV28; D remains ambiguous. Source: CD4+ T cells from PBMCs cultured without peptide, taken after COVID-19 vaccination. Here the CDR3 DNA reads TGTGCCAGCAGTTTATCCTGGTCCCCGGTCGTCCGAGGACCGTCTCAAGATCTATATGGCTACACCTTC. It is translated as CASSLSWSPVVRGPSQDLYGYTF.